The T cell receptor (beta chain) under discussion was sequenced for a study of blood T cell repertoires in COVID-19. Overall study: Both acute and convalescent COVID-19 samples were obtained from the United States, Italy and Spain. In each case, the material was cDNA or gDNA derived from T cells, B-cell-depleted T cells, or PBMCs.

Germline lookup yields CDR1 SEHNR and CDR2 FQNEAQ (reference sequence). The junction had 12 bases not matched to a gene; V was cut back by 5 bases and J by 2 bases. The CDR3 is 18 residues long. Original handling: Amplified reference gene primers provided the basis for estimating nucleated cell counts. The assay was immunoSEQ multiplex PCR, and TCRdb's table has in-frame clones only and misses some. The DNA gave D and trimming, while V, J and clone size come from that table. The sample holds about 180,000 clones, approximately 83% seen once. This sequence was found in a human donor in a cohort sampled during active COVID-19. Sequencing input: peripheral blood. The rearrangement links TRBV7-9 to TRBJ1-5, with TRBD1 identical over 10 bases. The CDR3 loop reads CASSRGDRGNSGNQPQHF. Written as DNA, the CDR3 is TGTGCCAGCAGCCGAGGGGACAGGGGAAACAGCGGCAATCAGCCCCAGCATTTT.